Listed here are 10 T cell receptor beta chains from one sample, sequenced in a study. TCRdb analysed the RT-PCR reads with MiXCR anew, one entry per CDR3 protein. Of hundreds of thousands of distinct CDR3 sequences in the sample, 11% to 15% were seen once. Material for sequencing was memory CD4+ T cells from blood. The receptors originated from a female donor in good health, serving as a healthy control.

This clonotype showed up many times. Its ends do not fully match the called genes, so a read error is possible. The V and J genes are TRBV15 and TRBJ2-7; TRBD2 agrees at 9 bases. Germline CDR1 and CDR2: LNHNV and YYDKDF (reference sequence). The CDR3 extends over 13 amino acids. In DNA, the CDR3 is TGTGCCACCAGCACTATAGCGGGAGCCAACCCAAACTTC. This codes for CATSTIAGANPNF.

This clonotype was counted at least ten times. The rearrangement links TRBV5-6 to TRBJ1-1, with 7 bases identical to TRBD1. Trimming cost V 3 bases and J 4 bases; bases outside gene matches: 15. This CDR3 spans 17 amino acids. Germline V gene sequence: CDR1 SGHDT, CDR2 YYEEEE. This CDR3 is CASSYSTGPTESTEAFF. CDR3 nucleotides: TGTGCCAGCAGCTACTCGACAGGGCCGACGGAATCCACTGAAGCTTTCTTT.

The CDR3 spells CASSFVHTDTQYF. The CDR3 DNA reads TGTGCCAGCAGTTTCGTCCACACAGATACGCAGTATTTT. The rearrangement links TRBV27 to TRBJ2-3; unclear D gene. The CDR3 totals 13 residues. Germline loops: CDR1 MNHEY, CDR2 SMNVEV (reference sequence). Trimming removed 3 bases at V and 2 bases at J, with 6 bases between.

This chain joins TRBV24-1 and TRBJ2-1, with 11 bases aligning to TRBD2. Trimming removed 4 bases from V and 6 bases from J; junction bases left unmatched: 7. There are 16 residues in the CDR3. The V gene's germline CDR1 is KGHDR and CDR2 SFDVKD. Here the CDR3 DNA reads TGTGCCACCAGTGACTTTAGCGGGAGGGTGGGCAATGAGCAGTTCTTC. Translation gives CATSDFSGRVGNEQFF.

This clonotype was recorded a few times. The rearrangement uses TRBV20-1 and TRBJ1-4; D is undetermined. The germline gives CDR1 DFQATT, CDR2 SNEGSKA (reference sequence). The CDR3 has 14 amino acids. V lost 1 base to trimming and J lost 5 bases, with 11 bases between them. DNA for the CDR3: TGCAGTGCTAGAGCGCGGGAAGGGAATGAAAAACTGTTTTTT. This gives the protein CSARAREGNEKLFF.

Only a few counts were recorded for this clonotype. The genes are TRBV7-2 and TRBJ2-3; 8 bases align to TRBD2. The CDR3 sequence is 15 residues long. Losses at the gene ends were 5 bases for V and 4 bases for J; bases not matched to a gene: 8. CDR1 is SGHTA and CDR2 is FQGNSA in the germline V gene. The CDR3 protein is CASSTQAGAADTQYF. The CDR3 DNA is TGTGCCAGCAGCACCCAAGCGGGGGCCGCAGATACGCAGTATTTT.

This clonotype was seen a single time. This sequence joins TRBV5-1 and TRBJ1-3; no clear D gene. Germline V gene lookup returns CDR1 SGHRS and CDR2 YFSETQ. This CDR3 spans 14 amino acids. Trimming shortened V by 3 bases and J by 0 bases, and 7 bases separated the two germline ends. The CDR3 DNA is TGCGCCAGCAGCTCCTCGACCTCTGGAAACACCATATATTTT. It specifies CASSSSTSGNTIYF.

The rearrangement links TRBV6-5 to TRBJ1-1; TRBD1 aligns across 7 bases. Germline V gene sequence: CDR1 MNHEY, CDR2 SVGAGI. Losses at the gene ends were 3 bases for V and 0 bases for J; bases not matched to a gene: 4. This CDR3 has 15 residues. CDR3: CASSYDRELNTEAFF. The CDR3 DNA reads as TGTGCCAGCAGTTATGACAGGGAATTGAACACTGAAGCTTTCTTT.

This clonotype has ten or more counts. Here the CDR3 DNA reads TGTGCCAGCAGCCTCCTAGGAGGGACAGGGGGACAAAATGAGCAGTTCTTC. Amino acid sequence: CASSLLGGTGGQNEQFF. The chain carries TRBV4-2 and TRBJ2-1; 11 bases are shared with TRBD1. After removal of 4 bases from V and 7 bases from J, the junction contained 12 bases not matched to a gene. CDR1 and CDR2 from the germline V gene are LGHNA and YNFKEQ. This CDR3 has 17 amino acids.

This chain links TRBV20-1 with TRBJ2-1, with 7 bases fitting TRBD2. Per germline, CDR1 DFQATT and CDR2 SNEGSKA (reference sequence). The length of the CDR3 is 14 residues. Unmatched junction bases numbered 7, after V lost 0 bases and J lost 8 bases. This CDR3 reads CSARDGSGAHEQFF. The CDR3 coding sequence is TGCAGTGCTAGAGATGGGAGCGGGGCCCATGAGCAGTTCTTC.